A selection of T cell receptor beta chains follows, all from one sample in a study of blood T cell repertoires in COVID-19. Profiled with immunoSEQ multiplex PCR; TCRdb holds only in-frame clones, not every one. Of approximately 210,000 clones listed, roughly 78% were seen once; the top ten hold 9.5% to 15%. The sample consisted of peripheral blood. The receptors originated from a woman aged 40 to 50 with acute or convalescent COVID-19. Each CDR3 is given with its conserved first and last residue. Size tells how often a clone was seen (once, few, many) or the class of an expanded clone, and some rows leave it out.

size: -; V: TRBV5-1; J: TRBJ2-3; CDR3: CASSLVDSDTQYF
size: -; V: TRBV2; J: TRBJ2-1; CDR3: CASTGTSGGNEQFF
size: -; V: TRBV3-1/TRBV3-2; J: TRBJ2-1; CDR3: CASSLKGELEQFF
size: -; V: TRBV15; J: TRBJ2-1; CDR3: CATSRGGDKYEQFF
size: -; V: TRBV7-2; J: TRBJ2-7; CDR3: CASSLAGPYEQYF
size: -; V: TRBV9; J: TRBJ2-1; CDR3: CASSVETSGDNEQFF
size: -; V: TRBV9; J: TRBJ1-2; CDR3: CASSQRAGYGYTF
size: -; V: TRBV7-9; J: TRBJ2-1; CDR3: CASSLGREGLNEQFF
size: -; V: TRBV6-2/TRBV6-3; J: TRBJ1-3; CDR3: CASSYAGAGNTIYF
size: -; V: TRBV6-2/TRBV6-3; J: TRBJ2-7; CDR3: CASSQSHEQYF
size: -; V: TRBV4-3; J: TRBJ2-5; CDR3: CASSLLPDSETQYF
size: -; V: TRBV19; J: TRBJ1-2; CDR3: CASISPNYGYTF
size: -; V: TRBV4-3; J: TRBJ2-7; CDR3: CASSQDDLGTSGSYEQYF
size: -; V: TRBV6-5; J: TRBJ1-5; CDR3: CASSPGLYSNQPQHF
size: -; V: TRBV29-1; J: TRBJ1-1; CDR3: CSIGRQTEAFF
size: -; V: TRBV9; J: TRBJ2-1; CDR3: CASSVVGLAGLDYNEQFF
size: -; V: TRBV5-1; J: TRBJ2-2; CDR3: CASIDRTGLTGELFF
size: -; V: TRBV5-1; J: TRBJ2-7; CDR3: CASSLEPSGRTRAYEQYF
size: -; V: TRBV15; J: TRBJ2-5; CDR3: CATSRDGGQGQETQYF
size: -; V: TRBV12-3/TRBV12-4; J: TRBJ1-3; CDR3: CASTQGRNTIYF
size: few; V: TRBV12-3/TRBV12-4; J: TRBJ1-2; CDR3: CASSRQGARGYTF